A selection of T cell receptor beta chains follows, all from one sample in a study of regulatory T cells in long-lasting Graves disease. Each CDR3 protein is one row after TCRdb ran MiXCR on the multiplex PCR reads. The sample has about 500,000 distinct CDR3 sequences, around 12% seen once. The same specimen was also included in a second study, on T cells in Graves' hyperthyroidism and ophthalmopathy.

This specimen consisted of peripheral blood mononuclear cells (PBMCs), obtained at new diagnosis, from a patient treated with antithyroid drugs. These receptors were obtained from a woman in her 30s with Graves disease. CDR3s include the opening cysteine and the closing phenylalanine or tryptophan. A D gene is named only where the DNA matches it firmly. Not all rows give a size; the values are once, few, many and, for expanded clones, a class.

D	V	size	J	DNA	CDR3
TRBD2	TRBV9	many	TRBJ2-5	TGTGCCAGCAGCGTAGCTAGTAGCGGGGTCCAAGAGACCCAGTACTTC	CASSVASSGVQETQYF
-	TRBV28	many	TRBJ1-4	TGTGCCAGCAGTTTCGTCCGGCGACAGGTGGGACGTAATGAAAAACTGTTTTTT	CASSFVRRQVGRNEKLFF
-	TRBV19	few	TRBJ1-1	TGTGCCAGTAGTTGGCCGTACACTGAAGCTTTCTTT	CASSWPYTEAFF
-	TRBV7-2	many	TRBJ1-1	TGTGCCAGCAGCTTAACGGTCCGGACTGAAGCTTTCTTT	CASSLTVRTEAFF
-	TRBV30	many	TRBJ1-1	TGTGCCTGGAGTGTAGGGGGGACCTCGAACACTGAAGCTTTCTTT	CAWSVGGTSNTEAFF
TRBD1	TRBV28	-	TRBJ1-5	TGTGCCAGCAGTAGTGGACAGGGGGCTGGCAATCACCCCCAGCATTTT	CASSSGQGAGNHPQHF
TRBD1	TRBV19	many	TRBJ2-2	TGTGCCAGTATGCCTAACGACGGGACAGCCAACACCGGGGAGCTGTTTTTT	CASMPNDGTANTGELFF
-	TRBV4-1	-	TRBJ2-7	TGCGCCAGCAGCCAAGCCGGGCTCACCTACGAGCAGTACTTC	CASSQAGLTYEQYF
-	TRBV20-1	-	TRBJ2-7	TGCAGTGCTAGAGGGGACGTTACCTACGAGCAGTACTTC	CSARGDVTYEQYF
TRBD1	TRBV6-5	-	TRBJ2-7	TGTGCCAGCAGACCCGGGACAGCCTCCTACGAGCAGTACTTC	CASRPGTASYEQYF